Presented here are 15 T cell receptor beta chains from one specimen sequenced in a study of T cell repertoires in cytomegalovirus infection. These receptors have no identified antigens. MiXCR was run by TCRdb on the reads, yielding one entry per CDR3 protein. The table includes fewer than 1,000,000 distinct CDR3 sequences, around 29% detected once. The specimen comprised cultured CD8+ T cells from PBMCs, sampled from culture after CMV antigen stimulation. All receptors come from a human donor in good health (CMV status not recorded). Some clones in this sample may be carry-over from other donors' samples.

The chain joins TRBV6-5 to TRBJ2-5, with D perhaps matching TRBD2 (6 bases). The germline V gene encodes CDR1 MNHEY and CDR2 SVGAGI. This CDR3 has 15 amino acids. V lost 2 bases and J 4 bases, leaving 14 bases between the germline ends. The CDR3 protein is CASSYGGELRETQYF. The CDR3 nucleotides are TGTGCCAGCAGTTACGGCGGGGAACTTCGAGAGACCCAGTACTTC.

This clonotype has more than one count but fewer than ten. DNA for the CDR3: TGCGCCAGCTTTGGGGTCGGCGGGGGGGTCGTTGAGCAGTTCTTC. Protein sequence: CASFGVGGGVVEQFF. V is TRBV10-1 and J is TRBJ2-1; 9 bases map to TRBD2. Per germline, CDR1 WNHNN and CDR2 SYGVQD (reference sequence). This CDR3 spans 15 amino acids. J gave up 9 bases and V 8 bases, and 14 bases lay outside the gene matches.

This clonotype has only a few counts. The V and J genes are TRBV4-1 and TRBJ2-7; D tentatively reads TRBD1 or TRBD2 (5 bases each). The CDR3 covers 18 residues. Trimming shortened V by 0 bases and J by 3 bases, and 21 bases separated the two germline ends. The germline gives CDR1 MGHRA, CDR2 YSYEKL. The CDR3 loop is CASSQDPPPGRDSYEQYF. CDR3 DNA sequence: TGCGCCAGCAGCCAAGATCCCCCCCCGGGACGGGATAGCTACGAGCAGTACTTC.

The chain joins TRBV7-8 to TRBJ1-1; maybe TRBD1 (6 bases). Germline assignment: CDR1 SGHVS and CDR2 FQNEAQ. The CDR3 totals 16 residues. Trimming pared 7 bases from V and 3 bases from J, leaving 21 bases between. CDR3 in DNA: TGTGCCAGCATCTATAGGGGGGAAGGGAGGGACACTGAAGCTTTCTTT. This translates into CASIYRGEGRDTEAFF.

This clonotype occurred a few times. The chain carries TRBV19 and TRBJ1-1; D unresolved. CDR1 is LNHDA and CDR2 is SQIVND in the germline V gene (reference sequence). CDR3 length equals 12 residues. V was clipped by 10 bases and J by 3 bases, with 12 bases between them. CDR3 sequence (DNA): TGTGCCACCCGGAATCCCTACACTGAAGCTTTCTTT. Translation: CATRNPYTEAFF.

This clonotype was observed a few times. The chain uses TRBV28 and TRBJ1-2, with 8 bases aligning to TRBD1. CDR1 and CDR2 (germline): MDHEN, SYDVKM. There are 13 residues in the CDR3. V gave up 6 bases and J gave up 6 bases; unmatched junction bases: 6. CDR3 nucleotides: TGTGCCAGCAGCATTCAGGGGGCTGATGGCTACACCTTC. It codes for CASSIQGADGYTF.

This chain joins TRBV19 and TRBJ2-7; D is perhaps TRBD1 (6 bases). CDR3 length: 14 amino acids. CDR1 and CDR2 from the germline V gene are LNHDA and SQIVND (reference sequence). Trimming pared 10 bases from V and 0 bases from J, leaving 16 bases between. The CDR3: CATTRTGSSYEQYF. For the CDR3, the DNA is TGTGCCACGACCCGAACAGGGAGCTCCTACGAGCAGTACTTC.

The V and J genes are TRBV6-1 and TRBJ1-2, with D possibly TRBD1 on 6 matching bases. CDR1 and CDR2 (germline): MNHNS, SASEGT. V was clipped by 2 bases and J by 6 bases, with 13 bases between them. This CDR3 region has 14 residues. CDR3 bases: TGTGCCAGCAGTGAATACAAAGGGGGGAATGGCTACACCTTC. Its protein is CASSEYKGGNGYTF.

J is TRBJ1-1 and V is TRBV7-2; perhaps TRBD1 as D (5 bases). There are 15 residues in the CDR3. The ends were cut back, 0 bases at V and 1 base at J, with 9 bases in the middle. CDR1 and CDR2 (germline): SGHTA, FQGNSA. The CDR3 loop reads CASSLALGANTEAFF. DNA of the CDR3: TGTGCCAGCAGCTTAGCGCTAGGGGCGAACACTGAAGCTTTCTTT.

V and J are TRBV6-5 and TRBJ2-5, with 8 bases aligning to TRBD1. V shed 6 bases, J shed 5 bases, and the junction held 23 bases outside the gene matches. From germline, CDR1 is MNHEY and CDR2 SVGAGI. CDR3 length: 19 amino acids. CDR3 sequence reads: CASRVKTSRTGSLGETQYF. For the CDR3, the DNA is TGTGCCAGCAGAGTCAAAACGTCAAGGACAGGGAGTTTAGGGGAGACCCAGTACTTC.

CDR3 residues: CVTSRSREKLFF. The CDR3 nucleotides read TGTGTCACAAGCAGGTCAAGGGAAAAACTGTTTTTT. V is TRBV7-9 and J is TRBJ1-4, with D uncertain. The CDR3 loop spans 12 amino acids. The germline gives CDR1 SEHNR, CDR2 FQNEAQ (reference sequence).

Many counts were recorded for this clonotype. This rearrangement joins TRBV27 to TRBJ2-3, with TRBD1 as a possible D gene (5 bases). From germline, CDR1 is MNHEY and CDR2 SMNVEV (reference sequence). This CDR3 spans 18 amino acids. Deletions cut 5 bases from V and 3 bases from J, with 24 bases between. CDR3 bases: TGTGCCAGCAGTAATCAACCTCCTGCCAGGGTGGGAACAGATACGCAGTATTTT. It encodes CASSNQPPARVGTDTQYF.

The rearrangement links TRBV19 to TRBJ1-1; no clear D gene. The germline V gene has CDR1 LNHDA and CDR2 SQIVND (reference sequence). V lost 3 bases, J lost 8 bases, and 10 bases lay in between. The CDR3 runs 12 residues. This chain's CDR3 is CASSMGGPEAFF. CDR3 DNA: TGTGCCAGTAGTATGGGAGGGCCGGAAGCTTTCTTT.

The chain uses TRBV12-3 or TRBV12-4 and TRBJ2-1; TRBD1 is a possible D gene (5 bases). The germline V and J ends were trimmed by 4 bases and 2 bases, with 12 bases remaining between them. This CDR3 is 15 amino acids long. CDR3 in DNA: TGTGCCAGCAGTTCCATAGGGGCCCCCTACAATGAGCAGTTCTTC. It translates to CASSSIGAPYNEQFF.

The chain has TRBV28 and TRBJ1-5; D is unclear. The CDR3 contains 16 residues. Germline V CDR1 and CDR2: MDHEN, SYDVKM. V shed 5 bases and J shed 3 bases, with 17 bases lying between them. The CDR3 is CASSRPLDGPNQPQHF. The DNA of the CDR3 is TGTGCCAGCAGTCGTCCCCTGGACGGACCCAATCAGCCCCAGCATTTT.